The TCR beta chain under discussion was sequenced for a study of OX40 agonist ivuxolimab in advanced cancers. About the study as a whole: Ivuxolimab was an agonistic, fully human IgG2 monoclonal antibody directed against OX40 (CD134), a costimulatory receptor. Intravenous ivuxolimab was administered to patients every 2 weeks at six dose levels: 0.01, 0.1, 0.3, 1.5, 3 and 10 mg/kg. The paper describes the monotherapy dose-escalation part (N of about 57 patients) of the phase I trial of ivuxolimab. Prior anti-PD-1, anti-PD-L1 or anti-CTLA-4 therapy was permitted, and 40% of dose-escalation patients had received checkpoint inhibitors. Among the 52 dose-escalation patients, approximately 20 had hepatocellular carcinoma, approximately 15 melanoma, 9 renal cell carcinoma and 9 head and neck cancer. Partial responses occurred in three dose-escalation patients: two with cutaneous melanoma and one with hepatocellular carcinoma. Peripheral TCRbeta sequencing aimed to test whether ivuxolimab altered TCR sequence diversity and caused clonal T-cell expansion. In the dose-escalation cohort, about four fifths of patients were male, and the mean age was roughly 60 years with a range of roughly 23 to 79.

The trial excluded patients who had a history of autoimmune disease or who were on systemic immunosuppression. Peripheral blood for TCR sequencing was drawn from every dose cohort at baseline, at cycle 4 day 1 and at cycle 7 day 1. The samples were drawn from a first-in-human, open-label, multicenter phase I dose-escalation trial of ivuxolimab. Adults with locally advanced or metastatic head and neck squamous cell, hepatocellular, melanoma or renal cell carcinoma were enrolled in the trial. Before TCR sequencing, CD4+ T cells and CD8+ T cells were sorted from peripheral blood as separate populations. CDR1 and CDR2, per the germline V gene, are SGHDN and FVKESK. The CDR3 runs 15 amino acids, cysteine and phenylalanine included. The entry retains the CDR3 DNA only, 45 bases that are in frame from base 1. Cut back by 5 bases and 4 bases, the V and J ends lie 15 bases apart. Study-level results and caveats: Low levels of normalized T-cell clonal expansion were also seen in some patients who did not respond. After ivuxolimab, expanded clones were on average more numerous among CD8+ T cells than among CD4+ T cells. The antigen specificity of the clonally expanded peripheral T cells was not determined. Clonal expansion of both CD4+ and CD8+ blood T cells was observed from baseline to week 6 at doses 0.1 to 3.0 mg/kg. In partial responders in the 0.1-3.0 mg/kg groups, normalized peripheral clonal expansion was found to be among the lowest, especially among CD8+ T cells.

Concerning this clone: Its recognized antigen is unknown. No base qualities exist here, and no much larger clone lies one base off it.

Genomic DNA was isolated from the sorted cells so that the TCRbeta CDR3 region could be sequenced. TCRbeta CDR3 regions were sequenced using the immunoSEQ Assay. As stored in TCRdb, this immuneACCESS dataset retains in-frame rearrangements with V and J assigned. A fraction of the clones does not appear; measured against another copy, unresolved V genes explain less than half of the discrepancy, and the remainder lacks a known reason. The sample profile shows over 85,000 clones; 85% to 95% of them were found once. Jointly, the top ten make up around 0.28% of the sample. Here the chain combines TRBV14 and TRBJ1-3, with TRBD1 tentatively as D gene (5 bases match). The clonotype was recovered from an adult with an advanced solid tumor such as melanoma, head and neck, liver or kidney cancer. Sequences were derived from CD4+ or CD8+ T cells sorted from blood, sampled in a trial of the OX40 agonist ivuxolimab. The CDR3 region has the sequence CASSGDSRSGNTIYF. The DNA is as follows: TGTGCCAGCAGCGGTGACAGCCGCTCCGGAAACACCATATATTTT.